The source of this T cell receptor beta chain is a study of cytomegalovirus exposure and HLA in healthy donors. For the study at large: When 300 to 400 donors were genotyped, around 77% of them were found to fall in the Caucasian-associated ancestry cluster. Study-wide results and limits: Most CMV-associated TCR beta chains appeared HLA-restricted in a later analysis.

PCR amplification relied on 60 Vbeta primers (plus 13 Jbeta primers). In the authors' workflow: In a later analysis, the count reached some 75 million unique TCR beta chains, with 10 million to 14 million shared. Profiled with immunoSEQ multiplex PCR; TCRdb holds only in-frame clones, not every one. V and J calls and clone size are given by that table; D and trimming were obtained from the DNA. The sample holds 150,000 to 200,000 clones; over 80% are singletons and the top ten take 6.3%. About this clone: Antigen: not known.

Germline CDR1 SGHRS, CDR2 YFSETQ. This CDR3 has 14 residues. With V trimmed by 4 bases and J by 4 bases, 4 bases remained unmatched. The rearrangement uses TRBV5-1 and TRBJ2-4, with 8 bases aligning to TRBD1. The sample comprised PBMCs. This TCR was sampled from a male donor in good health and CMV-seropositive. The CDR3 DNA is TGCGCCAGCAGCACAGGGACAGGTAAAAACATTCAGTACTTC. Its translation is CASSTGTGKNIQYF.